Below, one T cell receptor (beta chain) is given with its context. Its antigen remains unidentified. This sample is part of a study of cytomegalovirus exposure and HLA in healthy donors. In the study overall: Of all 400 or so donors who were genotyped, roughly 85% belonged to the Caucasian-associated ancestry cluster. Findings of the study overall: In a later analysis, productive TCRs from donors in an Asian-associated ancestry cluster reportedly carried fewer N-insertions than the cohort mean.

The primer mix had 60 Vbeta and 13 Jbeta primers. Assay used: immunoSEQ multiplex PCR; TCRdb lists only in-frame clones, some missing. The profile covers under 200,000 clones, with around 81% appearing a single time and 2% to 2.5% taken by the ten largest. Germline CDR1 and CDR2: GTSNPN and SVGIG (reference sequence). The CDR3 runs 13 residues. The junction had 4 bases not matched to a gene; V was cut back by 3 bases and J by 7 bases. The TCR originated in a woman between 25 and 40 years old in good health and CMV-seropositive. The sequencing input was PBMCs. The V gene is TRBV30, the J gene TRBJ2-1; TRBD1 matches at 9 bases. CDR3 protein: CAWRGQGWNEQFF. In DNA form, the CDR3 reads TGTGCCTGGAGGGGACAGGGTTGGAATGAGCAGTTCTTC.